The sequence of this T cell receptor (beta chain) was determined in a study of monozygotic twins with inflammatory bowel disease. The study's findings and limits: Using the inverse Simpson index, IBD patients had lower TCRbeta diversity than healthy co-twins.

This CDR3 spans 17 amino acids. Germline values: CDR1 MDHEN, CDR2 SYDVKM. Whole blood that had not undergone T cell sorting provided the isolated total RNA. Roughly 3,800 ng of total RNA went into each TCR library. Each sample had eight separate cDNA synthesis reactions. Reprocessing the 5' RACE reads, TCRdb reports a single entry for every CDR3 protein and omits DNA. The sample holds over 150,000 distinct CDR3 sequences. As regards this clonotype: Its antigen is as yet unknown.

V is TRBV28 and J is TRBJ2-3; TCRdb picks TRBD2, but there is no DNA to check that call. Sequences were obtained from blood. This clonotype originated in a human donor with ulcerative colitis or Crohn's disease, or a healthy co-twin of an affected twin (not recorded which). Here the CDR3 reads CASSFGTSGRLTDTQYF.